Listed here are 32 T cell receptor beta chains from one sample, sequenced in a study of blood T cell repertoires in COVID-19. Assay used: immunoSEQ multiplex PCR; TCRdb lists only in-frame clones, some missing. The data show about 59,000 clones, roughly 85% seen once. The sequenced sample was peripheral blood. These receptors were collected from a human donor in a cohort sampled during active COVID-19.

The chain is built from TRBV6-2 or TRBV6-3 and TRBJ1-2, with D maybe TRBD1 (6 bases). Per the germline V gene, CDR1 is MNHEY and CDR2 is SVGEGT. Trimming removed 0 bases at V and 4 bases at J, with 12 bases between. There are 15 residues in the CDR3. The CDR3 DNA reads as TGTGCCAGCAGTTACTCCGCAGGGGCAATCTATGGCTACACCTTC. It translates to CASSYSAGAIYGYTF.

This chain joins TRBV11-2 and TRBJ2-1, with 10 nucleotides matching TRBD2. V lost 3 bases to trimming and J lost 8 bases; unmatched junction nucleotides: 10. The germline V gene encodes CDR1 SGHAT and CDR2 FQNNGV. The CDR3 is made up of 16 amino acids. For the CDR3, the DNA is TGTGCCAGCAGCTTTCTATCTAGCGGGGGTGGGTATGAGCAGTTCTTC. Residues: CASSFLSSGGGYEQFF.

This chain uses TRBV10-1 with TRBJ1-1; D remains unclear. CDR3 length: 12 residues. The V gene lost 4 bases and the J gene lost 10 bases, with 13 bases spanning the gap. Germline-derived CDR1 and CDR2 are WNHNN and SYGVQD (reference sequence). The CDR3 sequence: CASSARAEGAFF. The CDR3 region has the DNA TGCGCCAGCAGTGCGCGGGCAGAGGGAGCTTTCTTT.

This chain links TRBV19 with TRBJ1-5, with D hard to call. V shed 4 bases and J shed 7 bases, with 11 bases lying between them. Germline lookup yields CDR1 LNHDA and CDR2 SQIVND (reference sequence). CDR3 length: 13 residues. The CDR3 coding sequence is TGTGCCAGTAGTAAGGGAGCAAAACAGCCCCAGCATTTT. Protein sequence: CASSKGAKQPQHF.

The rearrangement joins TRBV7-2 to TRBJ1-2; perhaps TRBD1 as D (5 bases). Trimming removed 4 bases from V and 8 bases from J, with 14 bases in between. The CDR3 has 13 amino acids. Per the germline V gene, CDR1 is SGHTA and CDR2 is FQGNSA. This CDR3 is CASSSQVPDGYTF. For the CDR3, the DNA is TGTGCCAGCAGCTCACAGGTGCCGGACGGCTACACCTTC.

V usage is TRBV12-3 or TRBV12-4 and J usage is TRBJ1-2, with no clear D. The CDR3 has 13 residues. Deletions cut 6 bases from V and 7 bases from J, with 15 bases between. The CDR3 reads CASSLELLPGYTF. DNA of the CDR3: TGTGCCAGCAGCCTAGAGCTACTACCTGGCTACACCTTC.

CDR3 coding DNA: TGTGCCAGTAGTATAGCGGGCTATGGCTACACCTTC. Translating it yields CASSIAGYGYTF. The rearrangement uses TRBV19 and TRBJ1-2; D unresolved. Germline loops: CDR1 LNHDA, CDR2 SQIVND (reference sequence). V was trimmed by 1 base and J by 4 bases, leaving 4 bases between them. The CDR3 runs 12 residues.

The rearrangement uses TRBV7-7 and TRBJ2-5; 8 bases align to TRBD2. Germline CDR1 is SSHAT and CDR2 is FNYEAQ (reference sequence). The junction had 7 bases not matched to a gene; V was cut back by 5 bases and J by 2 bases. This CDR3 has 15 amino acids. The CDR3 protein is CASSPISGVQETQYF. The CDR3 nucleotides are TGTGCCAGCAGCCCTATTAGCGGGGTTCAAGAGACCCAGTACTTC.

The CDR3 DNA sequence: TGTGCCAGCAAAAGGACAGGGGTTGCGGGAAACACCATATATTTT. This gives the protein CASKRTGVAGNTIYF. V gene TRBV27 combines with J gene TRBJ1-3; 9 bases align to TRBD1. In germline, CDR1 is MNHEY, CDR2 SMNVEV (reference sequence). The CDR3 spans 15 residues. V gave up 7 bases and J gave up 4 bases; unmatched junction bases: 8.

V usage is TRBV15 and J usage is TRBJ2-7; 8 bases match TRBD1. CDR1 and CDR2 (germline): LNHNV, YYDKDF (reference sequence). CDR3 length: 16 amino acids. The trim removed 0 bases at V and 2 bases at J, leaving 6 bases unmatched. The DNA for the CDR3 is TGTGCCACCAGCAGAGACCGGGACAGGCCCCCCTACGAGCAGTACTTC. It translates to CATSRDRDRPPYEQYF.

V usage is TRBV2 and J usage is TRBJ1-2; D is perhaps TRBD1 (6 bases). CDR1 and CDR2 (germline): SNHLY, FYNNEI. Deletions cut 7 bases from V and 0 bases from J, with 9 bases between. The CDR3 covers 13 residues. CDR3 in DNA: TGTGCCAGCAAACAGGGAGCTAACTATGGCTACACCTTC. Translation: CASKQGANYGYTF.

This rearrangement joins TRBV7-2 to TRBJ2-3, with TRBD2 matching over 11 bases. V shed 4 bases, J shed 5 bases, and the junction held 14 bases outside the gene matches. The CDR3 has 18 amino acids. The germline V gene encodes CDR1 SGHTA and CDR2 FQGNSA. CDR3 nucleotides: TGTGCCAGCAGCTCCGCCAGAGGTAGCGGGGGGGCCAGAGATACGCAGTATTTT. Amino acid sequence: CASSSARGSGGARDTQYF. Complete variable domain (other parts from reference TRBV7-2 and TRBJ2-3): GAGVSQSPSNKVTEKGKDVELRCDPISGHTALYWYRQSLGQGLEFLIYFQGNSAPDKSGLPSDRFSAERTGGSVSTLTIQRTQQEDSAVYLCASSSARGSGGARDTQYFGPGTRLTVL.

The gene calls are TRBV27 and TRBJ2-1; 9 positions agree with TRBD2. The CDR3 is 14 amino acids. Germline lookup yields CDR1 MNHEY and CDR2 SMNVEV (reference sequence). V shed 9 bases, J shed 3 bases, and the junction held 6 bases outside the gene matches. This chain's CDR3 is CASAGGSGYNEQFF. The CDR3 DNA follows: TGTGCCAGTGCGGGAGGGTCGGGCTACAATGAGCAGTTCTTC.

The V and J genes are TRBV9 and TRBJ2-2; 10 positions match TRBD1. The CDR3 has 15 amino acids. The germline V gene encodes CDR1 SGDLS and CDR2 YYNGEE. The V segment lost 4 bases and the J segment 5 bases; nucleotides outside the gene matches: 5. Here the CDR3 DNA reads TGTGCCAGCAGCAGACAGGGGGCCCCAACCGGGGAGCTGTTTTTT. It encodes CASSRQGAPTGELFF.

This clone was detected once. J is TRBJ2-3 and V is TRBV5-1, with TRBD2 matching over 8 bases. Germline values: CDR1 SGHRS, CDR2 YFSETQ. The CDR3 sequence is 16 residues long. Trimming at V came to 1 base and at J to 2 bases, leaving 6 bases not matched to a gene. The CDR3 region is CASSLSGGLNTDTQYF. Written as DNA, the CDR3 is TGCGCCAGCAGCTTGAGCGGGGGCCTAAACACAGATACGCAGTATTTT.

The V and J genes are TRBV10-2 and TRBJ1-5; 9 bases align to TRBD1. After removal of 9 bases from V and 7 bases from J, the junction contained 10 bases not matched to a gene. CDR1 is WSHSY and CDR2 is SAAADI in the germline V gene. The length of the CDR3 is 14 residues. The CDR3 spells CASSLQGAGQPQHF. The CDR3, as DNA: TGCGCCAGTAGTTTACAGGGGGCGGGACAGCCCCAGCATTTT.

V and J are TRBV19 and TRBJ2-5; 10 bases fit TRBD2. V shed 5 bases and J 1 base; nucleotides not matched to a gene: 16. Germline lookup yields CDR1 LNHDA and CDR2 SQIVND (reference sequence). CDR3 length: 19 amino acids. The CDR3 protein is CASSASPILAGAFQETQYF. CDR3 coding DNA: TGTGCCAGTAGTGCCTCCCCCATCCTAGCGGGGGCCTTCCAAGAGACCCAGTACTTC.

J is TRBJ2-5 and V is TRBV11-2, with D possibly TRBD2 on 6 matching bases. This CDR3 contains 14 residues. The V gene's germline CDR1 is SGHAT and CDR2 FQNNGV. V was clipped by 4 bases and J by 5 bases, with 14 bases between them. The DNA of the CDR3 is TGTGCCAGCAGCTCCGTGGGGGGTGGGGAGACCCAGTACTTC. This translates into CASSSVGGGETQYF.

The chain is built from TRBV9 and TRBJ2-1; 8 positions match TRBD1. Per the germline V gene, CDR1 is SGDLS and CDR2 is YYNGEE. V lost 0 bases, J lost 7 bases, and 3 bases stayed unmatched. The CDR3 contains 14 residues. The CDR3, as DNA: TGTGCCAGCAGCGTAGCTACAGGGGGGAATGAGCAGTTCTTC. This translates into CASSVATGGNEQFF. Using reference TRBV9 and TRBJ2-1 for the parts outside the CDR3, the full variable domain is DSGVTQTPKHLITATGQRVTLRCSPRSGDLSVYWYQQSLDQGLQFLIQYYNGEERAKGNILERFSAQQFPDLHSELNLSSLELGDSALYFCASSVATGGNEQFFGPGTRLTVL.

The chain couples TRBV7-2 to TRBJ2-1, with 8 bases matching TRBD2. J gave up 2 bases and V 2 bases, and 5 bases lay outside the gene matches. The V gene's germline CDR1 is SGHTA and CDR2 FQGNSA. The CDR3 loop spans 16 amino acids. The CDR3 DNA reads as TGTGCCAGCAGCTTACTGGAGCGGGGGCCCTACAATGAGCAGTTCTTC. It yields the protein CASSLLERGPYNEQFF.

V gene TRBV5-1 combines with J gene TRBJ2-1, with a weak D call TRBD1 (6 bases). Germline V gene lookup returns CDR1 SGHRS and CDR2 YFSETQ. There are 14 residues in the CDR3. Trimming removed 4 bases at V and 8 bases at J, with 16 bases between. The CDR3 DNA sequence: TGCGCCAGCAGCGGGGGACAAAGCGTTGATGAGCAGTTCTTC. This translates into CASSGGQSVDEQFF.

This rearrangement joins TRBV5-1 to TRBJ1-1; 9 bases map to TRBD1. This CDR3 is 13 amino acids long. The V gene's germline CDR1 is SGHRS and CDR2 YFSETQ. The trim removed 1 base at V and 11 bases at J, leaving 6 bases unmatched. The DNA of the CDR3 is TGCGCCAGCAGCTTGTTGGGACAGGGTGCGGCTTTCTTT. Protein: CASSLLGQGAAFF.

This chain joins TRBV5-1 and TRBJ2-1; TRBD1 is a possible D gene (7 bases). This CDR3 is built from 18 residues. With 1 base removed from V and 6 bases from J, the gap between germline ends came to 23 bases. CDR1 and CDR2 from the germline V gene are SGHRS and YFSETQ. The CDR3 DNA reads TGCGCCAGCAGCTTGTCACTGCCAGGGGGGCGAAGTAGCAATGAGCAGTTCTTC. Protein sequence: CASSLSLPGGRSSNEQFF.

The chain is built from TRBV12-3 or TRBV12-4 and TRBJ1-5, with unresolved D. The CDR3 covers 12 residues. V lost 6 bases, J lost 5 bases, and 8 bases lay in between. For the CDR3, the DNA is TGTGCCAGCAGCGTGGACTATCAGCCCCAGCATTTT. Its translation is CASSVDYQPQHF.

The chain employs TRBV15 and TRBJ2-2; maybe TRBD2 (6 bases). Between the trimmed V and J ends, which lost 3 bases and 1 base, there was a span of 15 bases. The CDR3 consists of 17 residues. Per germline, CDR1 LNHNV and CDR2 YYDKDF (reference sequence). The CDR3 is CATSSLRWGENTGELFF. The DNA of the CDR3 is TGTGCCACCAGCAGCCTCAGATGGGGGGAGAACACCGGGGAGCTGTTTTTT. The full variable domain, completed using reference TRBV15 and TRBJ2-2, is DAMVIQNPRYQVTQFGKPVTLSCSQTLNHNVMYWYQQKSSQAPKLLFHYYDKDFNNEADTPDNFQSRRPNTSFCFLDIRSPGLGDTAMYLCATSSLRWGENTGELFFGEGSRLTVL.

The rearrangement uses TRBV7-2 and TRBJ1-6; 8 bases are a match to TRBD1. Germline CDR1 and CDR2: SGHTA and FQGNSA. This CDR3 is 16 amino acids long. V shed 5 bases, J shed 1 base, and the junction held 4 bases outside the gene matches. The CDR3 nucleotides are TGTGCCAGCAGCCCTACAGGGGGGTCCTATAATTCACCCCTCCACTTT. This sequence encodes CASSPTGGSYNSPLHF.

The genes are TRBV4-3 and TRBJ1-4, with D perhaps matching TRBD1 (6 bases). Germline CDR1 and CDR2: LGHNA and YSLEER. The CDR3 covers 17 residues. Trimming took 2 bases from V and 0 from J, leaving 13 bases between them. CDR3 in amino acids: CASSQKGHRSTNEKLFF. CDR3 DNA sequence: TGCGCCAGCAGCCAAAAGGGACACAGGTCAACTAATGAAAAACTGTTTTTT.

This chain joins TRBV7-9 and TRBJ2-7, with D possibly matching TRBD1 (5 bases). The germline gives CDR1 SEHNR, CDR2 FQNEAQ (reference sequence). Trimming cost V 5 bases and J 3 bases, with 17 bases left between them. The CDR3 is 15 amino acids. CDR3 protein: CASSKSLQGSYEQYF. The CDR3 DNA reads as TGTGCCAGCAGCAAAAGTCTCCAGGGAAGCTACGAGCAGTACTTC.

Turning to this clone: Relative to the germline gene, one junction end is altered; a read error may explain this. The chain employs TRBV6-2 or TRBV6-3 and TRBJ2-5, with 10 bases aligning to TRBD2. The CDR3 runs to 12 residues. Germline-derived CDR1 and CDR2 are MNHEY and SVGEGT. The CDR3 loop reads CASSYDPGLAHF. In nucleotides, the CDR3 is TGTGCCAGCAGTTATGACCCGGGACTAGCGCACTTC.

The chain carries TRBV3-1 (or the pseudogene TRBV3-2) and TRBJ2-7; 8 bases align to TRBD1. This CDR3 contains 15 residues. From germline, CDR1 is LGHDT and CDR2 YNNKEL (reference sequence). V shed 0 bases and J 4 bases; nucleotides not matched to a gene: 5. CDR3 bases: TGTGCCAGCAGCCAAGATGGGTGGACAGGGTACGAGCAGTACTTC. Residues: CASSQDGWTGYEQYF.

The DNA of the CDR3 is TGTGCCAGCAGTGGCCGGGACATGACAGCCAAAAACATTCAGTACTTC. Its protein product is CASSGRDMTAKNIQYF. V gene TRBV27 combines with J gene TRBJ2-4; TRBD1 might be the D (6 bases). This CDR3 has 16 amino acids. The germline V and J ends were trimmed by 5 bases and 0 bases, with 14 bases remaining between them. Germline V gives CDR1 MNHEY, CDR2 SMNVEV (reference sequence).

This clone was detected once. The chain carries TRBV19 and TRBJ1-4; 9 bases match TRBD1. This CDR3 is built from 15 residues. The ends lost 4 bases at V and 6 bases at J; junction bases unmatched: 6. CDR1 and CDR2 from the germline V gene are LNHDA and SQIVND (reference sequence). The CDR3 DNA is TGTGCCAGTAGTAGGGGACAGGGATGGGATGAAAAACTGTTTTTT. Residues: CASSRGQGWDEKLFF.